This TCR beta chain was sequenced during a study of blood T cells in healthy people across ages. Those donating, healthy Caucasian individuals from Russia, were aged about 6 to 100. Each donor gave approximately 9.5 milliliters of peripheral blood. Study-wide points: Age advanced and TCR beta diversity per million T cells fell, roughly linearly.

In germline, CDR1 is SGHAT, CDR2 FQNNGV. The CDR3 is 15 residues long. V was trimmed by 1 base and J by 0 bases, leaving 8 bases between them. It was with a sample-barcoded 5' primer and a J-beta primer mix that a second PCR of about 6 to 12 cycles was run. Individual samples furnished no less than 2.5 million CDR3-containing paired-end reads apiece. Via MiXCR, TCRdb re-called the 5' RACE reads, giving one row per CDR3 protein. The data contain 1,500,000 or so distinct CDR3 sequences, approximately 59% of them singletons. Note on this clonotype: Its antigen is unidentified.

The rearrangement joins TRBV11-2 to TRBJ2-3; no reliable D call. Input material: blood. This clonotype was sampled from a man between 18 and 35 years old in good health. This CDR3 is CASSLVGLSTDTQYF. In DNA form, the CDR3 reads TGTGCCAGCAGCTTAGTGGGTCTAAGCACAGATACGCAGTATTTT.